These T cell receptor beta chains were read from a single sample in a study of blood T cell repertoires in COVID-19. Assay used: immunoSEQ multiplex PCR; TCRdb lists only in-frame clones, some missing. This sample has roughly 140,000 clones, with 70% to 90% found just once. Sequencing input: peripheral blood. Every receptor here comes from a man aged 65 to 79 with acute or convalescent COVID-19. CDR3s include the opening cysteine and the closing phenylalanine or tryptophan. The D gene is left open where the match is weak.

TRBD1 TRBJ2-5 TRBV4-1 CASSQGTGGGVETQYF
. TRBJ2-2 TRBV12-3/TRBV12-4 CASARAGELFF
TRBD1 TRBJ1-2 TRBV15 CATSRDSRTGVGYTF
. TRBJ1-5 TRBV20-1 CSASKGNSNQPQHF
. TRBJ1-6 TRBV3-1/TRBV3-2 CASSQEGTTYSPLHF
TRBD2 TRBJ2-2 TRBV7-9 CASRVTSGNTGGLFF
. TRBJ2-1 TRBV27 CASSLRLAYNEQFF
. TRBJ2-1 TRBV11-2 CASSLERENEQFF
TRBD2 TRBJ2-2 TRBV19 CASTGTSPTGELFF
. TRBJ2-1 TRBV19 CASSIGGDSGYNEQFF
. TRBJ1-4 TRBV4-3 CASSQDYGATNEKLFF
TRBD1 TRBJ1-3 TRBV7-9 CASSFSGTGLQGNTIYF
. TRBJ2-3 TRBV19 CASSPAGFPGTDTQYF
TRBD1 TRBJ1-6 TRBV28 CASSLGGDRLHSLHF
. TRBJ1-2 TRBV28 CASSLPGLRYGYTF
TRBD1 TRBJ1-1 TRBV24-1 CAASEGGLGMNTEAFF
. TRBJ2-1 TRBV9 CASSVGARRGEQFF
. TRBJ2-3 TRBV11-3 CASSLDGTHTQYF
. TRBJ2-3 TRBV19 CASKRAGSTDTQYF
. TRBJ1-2 TRBV7-9 CASSLAAGGIGYTF
. TRBJ1-5 TRBV19 CASSLPGDSNQPQHF
. TRBJ2-7 TRBV5-1 CASSLTADSEQYF